The text below deals with one T cell receptor beta chain. The entry originates in a study of blood T cell repertoires in COVID-19. Study in general: Sources were T cells, B-cell-depleted T cells, or PBMCs; the material itself was cDNA or gDNA.

V was cut by 0 bases and J by 7 bases, with 8 bases left in between. The V gene's germline CDR1 is LGHDT and CDR2 YNNKEL (reference sequence). CDR3 size: 13 residues. Sequenced by immunoSEQ multiplex PCR; TCRdb stores in-frame clones only, minus some. The repertoire holds about 250,000 clones, approximately 88% seen once, with roughly 0.96% in the top ten. The chain uses TRBV3-1 (or the pseudogene TRBV3-2) and TRBJ2-3; no definite D call. Material for sequencing was peripheral blood. This clonotype was sampled from a woman aged 40 to 50 who had recovered from COVID-19. The DNA for the CDR3 is TGTGCCAGCAGCCAAGATTCCAGTTATACGCAGTATTTT. It codes for CASSQDSSYTQYF.